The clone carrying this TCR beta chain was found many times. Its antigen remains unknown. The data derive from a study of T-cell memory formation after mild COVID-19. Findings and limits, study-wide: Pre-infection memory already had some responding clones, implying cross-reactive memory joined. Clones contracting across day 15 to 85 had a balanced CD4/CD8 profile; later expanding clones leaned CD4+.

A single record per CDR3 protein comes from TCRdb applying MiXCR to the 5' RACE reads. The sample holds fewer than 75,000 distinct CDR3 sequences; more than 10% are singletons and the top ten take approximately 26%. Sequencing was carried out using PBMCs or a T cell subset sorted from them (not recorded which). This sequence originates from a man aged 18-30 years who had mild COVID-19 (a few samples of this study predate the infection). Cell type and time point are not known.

The CDR3 DNA is TGTGCCAGCAGCGTAGCTGCCGGGGCCTGGGGCGAGACCCAGTACTTC. Translation gives CASSVAAGAWGETQYF. This chain uses TRBV9 with TRBJ2-5; D could derive from TRBD1 or TRBD2 (5 bases each). The CDR3 extends over 16 amino acids. In germline, CDR1 is SGDLS, CDR2 YYNGEE. V lost 0 bases and J 5 bases, leaving 17 bases between the germline ends.